This record looks at one TCR beta chain sequence and its context. Gene names follow the mouse nomenclature. The read ends 1 residue early relative to the CDR3; the germline J gene fills the gap. The CDR3 loop spans 13 amino acids. V gave up 6 bases and J gave up 4 bases; unmatched junction bases: 0. Germline V lookup: CDR1 SGHND, CDR2 FRSKSL. The data belong to a study of tissue T cells after allogeneic stem cell transplantation. Produced via immunoSEQ multiplex PCR; TCRdb's table is partial and in-frame only. Altogether about 50,000 clones are present, approximately 73% being singletons, with the ten largest covering approximately 0.7%.

The sequencing sample was made of sorted cells pooled from one or two spleens. The receptor was derived from a pool of C57BL/6 mice in good health. The chain joins TRBV15 to TRBJ2-4; 11 bases are shared with TRBD2. The CDR3 sequence is CASRGLGENTLYF. CDR3 DNA (partial): TGTGCCAGCAGGGGACTGGGGGAAAACACCTTGTAC. Variable domain in full (rest from reference TRBV15 and TRBJ2-4): DAGVTQTPRHEVAEKGQTIILKCEPVSGHNDLFWYRQTKIQGLELLSYFRSKSLMEDGGAFKDRFKAEMLNSSFSTLKIQPTEPKDSAVYLCASRGLGENTLYFGAGTRLSVL.